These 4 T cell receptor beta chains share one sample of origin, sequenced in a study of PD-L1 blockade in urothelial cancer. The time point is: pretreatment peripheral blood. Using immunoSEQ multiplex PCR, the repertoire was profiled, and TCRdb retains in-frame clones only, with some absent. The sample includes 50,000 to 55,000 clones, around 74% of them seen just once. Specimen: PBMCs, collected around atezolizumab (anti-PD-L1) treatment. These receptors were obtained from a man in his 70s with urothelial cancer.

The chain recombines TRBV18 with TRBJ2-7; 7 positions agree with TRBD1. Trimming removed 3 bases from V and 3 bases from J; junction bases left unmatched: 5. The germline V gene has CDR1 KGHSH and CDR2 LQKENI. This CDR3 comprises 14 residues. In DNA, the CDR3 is TGTGCCAGCTCACCCGGACAGGATCTCTACGAGCAGTACTTC. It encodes CASSPGQDLYEQYF.

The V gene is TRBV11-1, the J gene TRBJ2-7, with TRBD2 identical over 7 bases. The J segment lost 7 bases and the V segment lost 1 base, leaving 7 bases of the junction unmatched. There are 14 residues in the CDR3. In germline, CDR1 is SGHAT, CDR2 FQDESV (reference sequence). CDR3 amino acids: CASSLVTSVLEQYF. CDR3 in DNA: TGTGCCAGCAGCTTAGTCACTAGCGTACTAGAGCAGTACTTC.

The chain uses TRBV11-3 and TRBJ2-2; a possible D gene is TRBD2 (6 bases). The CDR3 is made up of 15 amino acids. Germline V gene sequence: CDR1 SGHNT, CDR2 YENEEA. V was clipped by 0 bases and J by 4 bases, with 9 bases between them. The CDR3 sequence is CASSLERGPTGELFF. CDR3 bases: TGTGCCAGCAGCTTAGAGCGGGGACCCACCGGGGAGCTGTTTTTT.

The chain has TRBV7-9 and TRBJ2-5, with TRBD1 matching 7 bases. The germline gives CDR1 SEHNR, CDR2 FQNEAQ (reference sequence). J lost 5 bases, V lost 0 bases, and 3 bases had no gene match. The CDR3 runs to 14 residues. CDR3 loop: CASSLATGWETQYF. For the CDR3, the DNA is TGTGCCAGCAGCTTAGCGACAGGGTGGGAGACCCAGTACTTC. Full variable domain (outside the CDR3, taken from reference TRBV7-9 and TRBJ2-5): DTGVSQNPRHKITKRGQNVTFRCDPISEHNRLYWYRQTLGQGPEFLTYFQNEAQLEKSRLLSDRFSAERPKGSFSTLEIQRTEQGDSAMYLCASSLATGWETQYFGPGTRLLVL.